A selection of T cell receptor beta chains follows, all from one sample in a study of blood T cell repertoires in COVID-19. The protocol was immunoSEQ multiplex PCR, while the TCRdb copy is restricted to in-frame clones and leaves out a portion. The sample contains about 370,000 clones, roughly nine tenths of which appear only once. The sequenced sample was peripheral blood. The source of these receptors is a woman in her 30s with COVID-19, enrolled during active disease. CDR3s include the opening cysteine and the closing phenylalanine or tryptophan. A D gene is named only where the DNA matches it firmly. Only part of the rows carry a size: once, few, many, or a class if the clone is expanded.

TRBD1	TRBV28	-	TRBJ1-5	CASRTGFRPQHF	TGTGCCAGCAGGACAGGGTTTCGGCCCCAGCATTTT
-	TRBV19	-	TRBJ1-2	CASSPTPDRNYGYTF	TGTGCCAGTAGTCCCACCCCTGACAGAAACTATGGCTACACCTTC
TRBD1	TRBV11-2	-	TRBJ2-7	CASSLGQINSYEQYF	TGTGCCAGCAGCCTGGGACAGATCAACTCCTACGAGCAGTACTTC
-	TRBV11-3	once	TRBJ2-3	CASSLAGDRTDTQYF	TGTGCCAGCAGCTTAGCGGGAGACCGCACAGATACGCAGTATTTT
TRBD1	TRBV6-5	-	TRBJ1-5	CASSYSDRGPQPQHF	TGTGCCAGCAGTTACTCGGACAGGGGGCCTCAGCCCCAGCATTTT
-	TRBV12-3/TRBV12-4	-	TRBJ2-5	CASSFSDQETQYF	TGTGCCAGCAGTTTTTCGGACCAAGAGACCCAGTACTTC
TRBD1	TRBV28	-	TRBJ1-2	CASSPGQGASSYGYTF	TGTGCCAGCAGTCCAGGACAGGGCGCGTCATCTTATGGCTACACCTTC
TRBD1	TRBV7-2	-	TRBJ1-3	CASSLGQGAYTIYF	TGTGCCAGCAGCTTGGGACAGGGGGCTTACACCATATATTTT
-	TRBV20-1	few	TRBJ2-5	CSAAREEAQYF	TGCAGTGCGGCGCGGGAAGAGGCCCAGTACTTC
-	TRBV6-6	-	TRBJ1-2	CASSLRTHGTPTRTYGYTF	TGTGCCAGCAGTCTACGCACCCACGGGACACCTACCCGAACCTATGGCTACACCTTC
-	TRBV28	-	TRBJ2-3	CASSLITMAGSTDTQYF	TGTGCCAGCAGCCTAATCACTATGGCAGGGAGCACAGATACGCAGTATTTT
-	TRBV6-2/TRBV6-3	-	TRBJ1-5	CASSLSGENQPQHF	TGTGCCAGCAGTTTGTCAGGGGAAAATCAGCCCCAGCATTTT
-	TRBV28	-	TRBJ1-1	CASSGGAEGNTEAFF	TGTGCCAGCAGTGGGGGGGCCGAAGGGAACACTGAAGCTTTCTTT
TRBD2	TRBV15	-	TRBJ2-5	CATSRDPRLAGGGTQYF	TGTGCCACCAGCAGAGATCCTAGACTAGCGGGAGGGGGGACCCAGTACTTC
TRBD2	TRBV20-1	-	TRBJ2-5	CSAIAGETQYF	TGCAGTGCTATAGCGGGAGAGACCCAGTACTTC
-	TRBV28	-	TRBJ2-7	CASSPPGHTTNYEQYF	TGTGCCAGCTCCCCACCGGGACACACTACCAACTACGAGCAGTACTTC
TRBD2	TRBV27	once	TRBJ2-3	CASRRRGLAGVTATDTQYF	TGTGCCAGCAGGAGGAGGGGACTAGCGGGAGTGACGGCCACAGATACGCAGTATTTT
TRBD1	TRBV7-9	-	TRBJ1-6	CASSLLASGTGGSPLHF	TGTGCCAGCAGCTTATTGGCTAGTGGGACAGGGGGATCACCCCTCCACTTT
-	TRBV20-1	-	TRBJ1-1	CSASIGGNTEAFF	TGCAGTGCTAGTATAGGGGGGAACACTGAAGCTTTCTTT
TRBD2	TRBV13	-	TRBJ2-1	CASSRRLAEGLGEQFF	TGTGCCAGCAGCCGGCGGCTAGCGGAGGGCCTAGGTGAGCAGTTCTTC
TRBD2	TRBV6-2/TRBV6-3	-	TRBJ2-1	CASSLAGGPFNEQFF	TGTGCCAGCAGTCTAGCGGGGGGCCCGTTCAATGAGCAGTTCTTC
-	TRBV4-1	-	TRBJ2-3	CASSQVDFPLSDTDTQYF	TGCGCCAGCAGCCAAGTCGACTTCCCACTGAGCGACACAGATACGCAGTATTTT
TRBD1	TRBV5-1	-	TRBJ2-7	CASSSSISRQGYEQYF	TGCGCCAGCAGCTCCTCCATCTCGAGACAGGGCTACGAGCAGTACTTC
TRBD1	TRBV5-4	-	TRBJ2-1	CASSLRDRGSYNEQFF	TGTGCCAGCAGCTTACGGGACAGGGGGTCCTACAATGAGCAGTTCTTC
-	TRBV6-5	-	TRBJ2-3	CASTVAGWDTQYF	TGTGCCAGCACCGTGGCGGGGTGGGATACGCAGTATTTT
TRBD1	TRBV9	-	TRBJ1-4	CASSGRTGVAEKLFF	TGTGCCAGCAGCGGACGGACAGGGGTAGCAGAAAAACTGTTTTTT
-	TRBV2	-	TRBJ1-1	CASSETRGMNTEAFF	TGTGCCAGCAGTGAAACAAGGGGAATGAACACTGAAGCTTTCTTT
TRBD2	TRBV5-1	-	TRBJ2-1	CASSPLSGVLQSRQFF	TGCGCCAGCAGCCCCTTAAGCGGGGTTCTACAGAGTCGGCAGTTCTTC
TRBD2	TRBV7-8	-	TRBJ2-3	CASSTLAGSTDTQYF	TGTGCCAGCAGCACACTAGCGGGGAGCACAGATACGCAGTATTTT
TRBD2	TRBV7-6	-	TRBJ2-2	CASSVRAGLNTGELFF	TGTGCCAGCAGCGTAAGAGCGGGACTCAACACCGGGGAGCTGTTTTTT
-	TRBV11-2	-	TRBJ2-1	CASSLSDSSLYNEQFF	TGTGCCAGCAGCTTATCGGACAGCTCCCTCTACAATGAGCAGTTCTTC
TRBD1	TRBV7-8	few	TRBJ1-6	CASSLRTGPYVNSPLHF	TGTGCCAGCAGCTTAAGGACAGGGCCGTATGTGAATTCACCCCTCCACTTT
-	TRBV28	-	TRBJ1-3	CASSTTSINSGNTIYF	TGTGCCAGCAGTACCACAAGTATTAACTCTGGAAACACCATATATTTT
TRBD2	TRBV13	-	TRBJ2-3	CASSPGASGGVHTDTQYF	TGTGCCAGCAGCCCCGGGGCTAGCGGGGGGGTTCACACAGATACGCAGTATTTT
-	TRBV28	-	TRBJ2-7	CASSLNEEGGQYF	TGTGCCAGCAGTTTAAATGAGGAGGGTGGGCAGTACTTC
-	TRBV18	few	TRBJ1-1	CASSPGGTNTEAFF	TGTGCCAGCTCACCGGGGGGGACGAACACTGAAGCTTTCTTT
TRBD1	TRBV5-1	-	TRBJ1-2	CASSSNTGDRHYTF	TGCGCCAGCAGCTCAAACACAGGGGATCGGCACTACACCTTC
-	TRBV19	-	TRBJ2-2	CASSALPGNTGELFF	TGTGCCAGTAGTGCCTTACCAGGAAACACCGGGGAGCTGTTTTTT
-	TRBV5-4	-	TRBJ2-5	CASSLERQGQETQYF	TGTGCCAGCAGCTTGGAAAGGCAGGGCCAAGAGACCCAGTACTTC
-	TRBV28	once	TRBJ2-7	CASSLPVQVGSSYEQYF	TGTGCCAGCAGTTTACCCGTACAGGTGGGTTCCTCCTACGAGCAGTACTTC
-	TRBV6-5	-	TRBJ1-2	CASGKGGGLNYGYTF	TGTGCCAGCGGCAAAGGGGGGGGACTTAACTATGGCTACACCTTC
-	TRBV6-6	-	TRBJ2-7	CASSRRGRGAYYEQYF	TGTGCCAGCAGTCGACGGGGCAGGGGCGCCTACTACGAGCAGTACTTC
-	TRBV10-1	-	TRBJ2-5	CASVPTEKETQYF	TGCGCCAGCGTACCGACAGAAAAAGAGACCCAGTACTTC
-	TRBV7-9	few	TRBJ1-1	CASSRTGKNTEAFF	TGTGCCAGCAGCCGGACCGGGAAAAATACTGAAGCTTTCTTT
TRBD1	TRBV27	few	TRBJ1-2	CASSLSGQGNGYTF	TGTGCCAGCAGTTTATCCGGACAGGGTAATGGCTACACCTTC
-	TRBV9	once	TRBJ1-6	CASSVEDSSPSPLHF	TGTGCCAGCAGCGTAGAGGACAGTTCCCCCTCACCCCTCCACTTT
TRBD1	TRBV6-5	-	TRBJ2-7	CASSYYEPGQGYEQYF	TGTGCCAGCAGTTACTATGAGCCGGGACAGGGCTACGAGCAGTACTTC
TRBD2	TRBV18	-	TRBJ2-5	CASSPGGARPETQYF	TGTGCCAGCTCACCGGGAGGGGCCCGGCCTGAGACCCAGTACTTC
-	TRBV24-1	-	TRBJ1-1	CATSGGGTEAFF	TGTGCCACCAGTGGAGGGGGCACTGAAGCTTTCTTT
TRBD2	TRBV10-3	-	TRBJ2-5	CATRSGGEETQYF	TGTGCCACCCGAAGCGGGGGCGAAGAGACCCAGTACTTC
-	TRBV19	-	TRBJ2-2	CASSTSFGRDSGELFF	TGTGCCAGTAGTACCTCCTTTGGTAGGGACTCCGGGGAGCTGTTTTTT
-	TRBV24-1	-	TRBJ2-7	CATSSQGYEQYF	TGTGCCACCAGTAGCCAGGGGTACGAGCAGTACTTC
-	TRBV12-3/TRBV12-4	-	TRBJ1-1	CASLEQMNTEAFF	TGTGCCAGTCTGGAGCAGATGAACACTGAAGCTTTCTTT
-	TRBV6-5	-	TRBJ2-2	CASSYSPGDTGELFF	TGTGCCAGCAGTTACTCCCCGGGTGACACCGGGGAGCTGTTTTTT